This TCR beta chain was sequenced for a study of chemoradiotherapy in HPV16-positive cancers. This clone is deemed medium-sized. Its specificity is unknown. Germline assignment: CDR1 MNHEY and CDR2 SVGAGI. The V end was cut by 0 bases, the J end by 7 bases, with 9 bases between. The CDR3 has 13 amino acids. Assay: immunoSEQ multiplex PCR; the TCRdb copy retains only in-frame clones and omits some. The sample contains 30,000 to 45,000 clones, about four fifths of which appear only once. General study findings and limits: In HPV16-positive patients, HPV-responsive T-cell expansion tracked better recurrence-free survival. Candidate HPV-specific clones and E7-related TCR motifs grew in tumor during treatment.

The receptor's source is a human donor with HPV-associated anogenital cancer. The sample consisted of blood, taken from a patient who underwent chemoradiotherapy. This rearrangement joins TRBV6-5 to TRBJ1-2, with D unresolved. The CDR3 DNA reads as TGTGCCAGCAGTTACTCCCCGGGGTTTGGCTACACCTTC. It is translated as CASSYSPGFGYTF.